This T cell receptor beta chain was identified in a study of CD8+ T cells in alopecia areata. The sequencing template was cDNA reverse transcribed from extracted RNA. Profiled with immunoSEQ multiplex PCR; TCRdb holds only in-frame clones, not every one. The data hold over 150,000 clones, with about 55% observed a single time. This CDR3 is 15 amino acids long. The V gene lost 4 bases and the J gene lost 4 bases, with 13 bases spanning the gap. Per germline, CDR1 MNHEY and CDR2 SMNVEV (reference sequence). Study-wide points: Clonality exceeded that of normal scalp in lesional scalp, most notably in alopecia totalis/universalis.

A remark on this clone: Its antigen remains unknown.

Treatment noted: oral pan-JAK inhibitor, 5-10 mg twice daily. It was from alopecia areata patients that lesional scalp punch biopsies and peripheral blood were collected. The sample was CD8+ T cells sorted from blood, taken at week 24, from a patient treated with tofacitinib. This TCR was sampled from a human donor with alopecia areata. This chain connects TRBV27 to TRBJ2-2; D is perhaps TRBD2 (7 bases). The DNA for the CDR3 is TGTGCCAGCAGTTGGGGGGGCGCCGGCACCGGGGAGCTGTTTTTT. This sequence encodes CASSWGGAGTGELFF.